A single sample is the source of the 19 T cell receptor beta chains below, sequenced in a study of read filtering for tumor transcriptome and immune sequencing. The library was built from 400 ng RNA with molecular barcoded adaptors for alpha/delta and beta/gamma chains. TCRdb itself ran the reads through MiXCR, one entry per CDR3 protein. The profile shows tens of thousands of distinct CDR3 sequences, 20% of them singletons. What was sequenced was a population of CD138-negative cells sorted from bone marrow. The receptor set was obtained from a donor at least 40 years old with multiple myeloma.

At least ten counts were recorded for this clonotype. This chain connects TRBV28 to TRBJ2-7; D gene uncertain. Trimming stripped 6 bases from V and 3 bases from J, with 18 bases between. Germline V gene lookup returns CDR1 MDHEN and CDR2 SYDVKM. The CDR3 extends over 15 amino acids. CDR3 nucleotide sequence: TGTGCCAGCAGAGCCCGTACCGAGGTCCTCTACGAGCAGTACTTC. This encodes CASRARTEVLYEQYF.

This clonotype came up many times. This sequence joins TRBV19 and TRBJ2-3; 13 bases match TRBD2. With 3 bases clipped from V and 0 bases from J, the junction kept 6 bases outside the gene matches. The CDR3 has 18 amino acids. From germline, CDR1 is LNHDA and CDR2 SQIVND (reference sequence). The CDR3 region has the DNA TGTGCCAGTAGTATCGGGACTAGCGGGGACTCTAGCACAGATACGCAGTATTTT. Encoded protein: CASSIGTSGDSSTDTQYF.

This clonotype was seen only a few times. Here the CDR3 DNA reads TGTGCCAGCAGTTTATATCAACTAGCTGCCGAGCAGTACTTC. It translates to CASSLYQLAAEQYF. This chain joins TRBV28 and TRBJ2-7, with D perhaps matching TRBD2 (6 bases). V was clipped by 1 base and J by 6 bases, with 13 bases between them. CDR3 length: 14 amino acids. In germline, CDR1 is MDHEN, CDR2 SYDVKM.

This chain links TRBV5-5 with TRBJ2-7, with no clear D. Germline V gene lookup returns CDR1 SGHKS and CDR2 YYEKEE (reference sequence). V gave up 3 bases and J gave up 2 bases, with 12 bases separating them. The CDR3 is made up of 14 amino acids. The CDR3 DNA sequence: TGTGCCAGCAGCTCGATTACAGTGACCTACGAGCAGTACTTC. It yields the protein CASSSITVTYEQYF.

On this clonotype itself: A much larger clone is a single base away; this may be a read error. Here the CDR3 DNA reads TGTGCCAGCATACCAGGGGTTGGCGAGACCCAGCACTTC. Translation: CASIPGVGETQHF. This chain connects TRBV12-3 or TRBV12-4 to TRBJ2-5, with D possibly matching TRBD1 (6 bases). The CDR3 contains 13 residues.

This clonotype was recorded at least ten times. The rearrangement joins TRBV12-3 or TRBV12-4 to TRBJ1-1, with D unclear. The CDR3 runs to 14 residues. V gave up 5 bases and J gave up 10 bases, with 20 bases separating them. In nucleotides, the CDR3 is TGTGCCAGCAGTCTGAGCCCCTCCGGGAGAACAGCTTTCTTT. Translation gives CASSLSPSGRTAFF.

The V call is TRBV12-3 or TRBV12-4, the J call TRBJ1-1, with D perhaps TRBD1 (5 bases). The CDR3 is made up of 15 amino acids. V gave up 7 bases and J gave up 1 base, with 16 bases separating them. CDR3 loop: CASTYSGGGNTEAFF. In nucleotides, the CDR3 is TGTGCCAGCACCTATAGCGGGGGTGGGAACACTGAAGCTTTCTTT.

This clonotype appeared many times. The V call is TRBV6-1, the J call TRBJ2-1, with no clear D. V was cut by 1 base and J by 0 bases, with 10 bases left in between. The CDR3 covers 16 residues. Germline CDR1 reads MNHNS; CDR2 reads SASEGT. CDR3: CASSEGRMSSYNEQFF. In DNA form, the CDR3 reads TGTGCCAGCAGTGAAGGTCGGATGAGCTCCTACAATGAGCAGTTCTTC.

The chain has TRBV5-5 and TRBJ1-5; tentatively, D is TRBD1 (6 bases). There are 15 residues in the CDR3. Trimming took 1 base from V and 1 from J, leaving 9 bases between them. The germline V gene encodes CDR1 SGHKS and CDR2 YYEKEE (reference sequence). The CDR3 here is CASSLSGASNQPQHF. CDR3 bases: TGTGCCAGCAGCTTGTCGGGGGCCAGCAATCAGCCCCAGCATTTT.

In its sample, this clonotype was seen many times. The chain links TRBV20-1 to TRBJ2-5; unclear D gene. V shed 3 bases and J shed 4 bases, with 15 bases lying between them. Germline V gene sequence: CDR1 DFQATT, CDR2 SNEGSKA (reference sequence). The CDR3 has 14 amino acids. The CDR3 coding sequence is TGCAGTGCTAGCTCTGCGTTTGCCCCAGAGACCCAGTACTTC. This gives the protein CSASSAFAPETQYF.

On this clonotype: This may come from a read error, since a much larger clone is one base off. The chain employs TRBV28 and TRBJ2-1, with TRBD1 identical over 8 bases. CDR3 size: 15 residues. Germline-derived CDR1 and CDR2 are MDHEN and SYDVKM. For the CDR3, the DNA is TGTGCCAGCAGTCGACAGGGGACGACCTACGATGAGCAGTTCTTC. Translating it yields CASSRQGTTYDEQFF.

The V call is TRBV28, the J call TRBJ2-5, with 14 bases matching TRBD2. The CDR3 runs to 17 residues. Germline V gene data show CDR1 as MDHEN and CDR2 as SYDVKM. V lost 2 bases, J lost 3 bases, and 5 bases stayed unmatched. In nucleotides, the CDR3 is TGTGCCAGCAGTTTAGGGACTAGCGGGAGTGCGAAAGAGACCCAGTACTTC. Its protein is CASSLGTSGSAKETQYF.

This clonotype was recorded at least ten times. This CDR3 reads CASSLETGMVTEAFF. As DNA, the CDR3 is TGTGCCAGCAGCCTCGAGACAGGGATGGTTACTGAAGCTTTCTTT. This rearrangement joins TRBV7-2 to TRBJ1-1; TRBD1 agrees at 7 bases. V gave up 5 bases and J gave up 5 bases; unmatched junction bases: 11. This CDR3 spans 15 amino acids. CDR1 is SGHTA and CDR2 is FQGNSA in the germline V gene.

This clonotype was counted at least ten times. V and J are TRBV7-9 and TRBJ2-7; TRBD1 agrees at 8 bases. There are 14 residues in the CDR3. With V trimmed by 4 bases and J by 4 bases, 6 bases remained unmatched. Germline CDR1 and CDR2: SEHNR and FQNEAQ (reference sequence). CDR3: CASSYGTGKYEQYF. CDR3 coding DNA: TGTGCCAGCAGCTACGGGACAGGCAAATACGAGCAGTACTTC.

Many counts were recorded for this clonotype. This chain uses TRBV19 with TRBJ2-7; 9 bases agree with TRBD1. The CDR3 extends over 14 amino acids. From germline, CDR1 is LNHDA and CDR2 SQIVND (reference sequence). V shed 6 bases and J 2 bases; nucleotides not matched to a gene: 5. In DNA, the CDR3 is TGTGCCAGTAGAACAGGGGGCCTTGCCTACGAGCAGTACTTC. Its protein product is CASRTGGLAYEQYF.

This clonotype was seen a handful of times. The chain is built from TRBV19 and TRBJ2-7; TRBD2 might be the D (6 bases). The V end lost 5 bases, the J end lost 3 bases, and 11 bases lay between the germline ends. The germline gives CDR1 LNHDA, CDR2 SQIVND (reference sequence). The CDR3 has 13 residues. In DNA, the CDR3 is TGTGCCAGTAGTCGGGACTCCCTCTACGAGCAGTACTTC. Its translation: CASSRDSLYEQYF.

This clonotype was seen many times. The V call is TRBV5-4, the J call TRBJ2-2; D not resolved. CDR3 length: 14 amino acids. Trimming pared 1 base from V and 3 bases from J, leaving 7 bases between. CDR1 is SGHNT and CDR2 is YYREEE in the germline V gene (reference sequence). The CDR3 DNA reads TGTGCCAGCAGCTTGATGCAGGACACCGGGGAGCTGTTTTTT. It encodes CASSLMQDTGELFF.

This clonotype was found many times. The chain has TRBV6-5 and TRBJ2-1; D uncertain. This CDR3 spans 14 amino acids. V lost 5 bases, J lost 4 bases, and 12 bases lay in between. The germline gives CDR1 MNHEY, CDR2 SVGAGI. This CDR3 is CASSPPSVYNEQFF. For the CDR3, the DNA is TGTGCCAGCAGTCCCCCTAGTGTGTACAATGAGCAGTTCTTC.

This clonotype came up many times. The chain combines TRBV28 with TRBJ1-1, with D possibly being TRBD1 (5 bases). This CDR3 has 13 amino acids. V lost 1 base to trimming and J lost 10 bases, with 13 bases between them. In germline, CDR1 is MDHEN, CDR2 SYDVKM. The CDR3 bases are TGTGCCAGCAGTTTATCTAACCAGGGACGAGCTTTCTTT. Protein: CASSLSNQGRAFF.